These 5 T cell receptor beta chains were all obtained from the same sample, sequenced in a study of T cell responses to AZD1222 COVID-19 vaccine. Assay used: immunoSEQ multiplex PCR; TCRdb lists only in-frame clones, some missing. This sample has about 120,000 clones, with about 89% found just once. The sequenced sample was peripheral blood, obtained on day 0 of AZD1222 vaccination. The receptors were gathered from an adult in good health.

The genes are TRBV23-1 and TRBJ1-1, with unresolved D. TRBV23-1 is an ORF, and what it does is uncertain. CDR3 length: 12 amino acids. Trimming removed 0 bases at V and 8 bases at J, with 7 bases between. In nucleotides, the CDR3 is TGCGCCAGCAGTCAATCCAGCCCAGAAGCTTTCTTT. The encoded protein is CASSQSSPEAFF.

V usage is TRBV5-1 and J usage is TRBJ1-4; unclear D gene. Between the trimmed V and J ends, which lost 5 bases and 9 bases, there was a span of 20 bases. The CDR3 is 15 amino acids. Germline loops: CDR1 SGHRS, CDR2 YFSETQ. CDR3 in amino acids: CASRESGLTNKKLFF. In nucleotides, the CDR3 is TGCGCCAGCAGGGAATCGGGTCTAACAAACAAAAAACTGTTTTTT.

The CDR3: CASSVAGAGNTIYF. In DNA, the CDR3 is TGTGCCAGCAGCGTAGCCGGGGCTGGAAACACCATATATTTT. This chain links TRBV9 with TRBJ1-3; D remains unclear. The CDR3 totals 14 residues. Trimming took 0 bases from V and 2 from J, leaving 6 bases between them. Germline lookup yields CDR1 SGDLS and CDR2 YYNGEE.

This clone came up once. The chain joins TRBV27 to TRBJ1-3; maybe TRBD1 (6 bases). This CDR3 region has 14 residues. The V end lost 6 bases, the J end lost 9 bases, and 18 bases lay between the germline ends. CDR1 is MNHEY, CDR2 SMNVEV, per germline (reference sequence). CDR3 coding DNA: TGTGCCAGCAGCCCCGGCCCGGAGACAGGCACCATATATTTT. The encoded protein is CASSPGPETGTIYF.

A single count supports this clone. This chain joins TRBV10-3 and TRBJ1-5; D perhaps matches TRBD1 (5 bases). CDR3 length: 13 residues. In germline, CDR1 is ENHRY, CDR2 SYGVKD. Trimming took off 7 bases at V and 6 bases at J, with 13 bases between the two ends. CDR3 DNA: TGTGCCATCACTGGGGGGTTCGGTCAGCCCCAGCATTTT. Residues: CAITGGFGQPQHF.